The next 8 T cell receptor beta chains were all read from a single sample in a study of Ad26.COV2.S vaccination and SARS-CoV-2 variants. Libraries were prepared by immunoSEQ multiplex PCR; TCRdb keeps only in-frame clonotypes and omits some of them. This sample yields 350,000 to 450,000 clones, of which 80% to 90% are seen a single time; about 7.4% belongs to the top ten. The treatment here: around 19 received Ad26.COV2.S at low or high dose, single or two shots; several received placebo; per-sample allocation not given. The investigators took samples on day 63 after the first vaccine or placebo injection. The sequencing used peripheral blood, collected in a trial of Ad26.COV2.S vaccine versus placebo. Every receptor here comes from a person aged 18-65 years who received the Ad26.COV2.S COVID-19 vaccine or a placebo.

J is TRBJ1-2 and V is TRBV9; 11 nucleotides match TRBD1. Germline values: CDR1 SGDLS, CDR2 YYNGEE. The CDR3 is made up of 15 amino acids. V dropped 4 bases and J dropped 4; count of bases not matched to a gene: 6. DNA of the CDR3: TGTGCCAGCAGCCCCTGGACAGGGGGCGCCTATGGCTACACCTTC. Encoded protein: CASSPWTGGAYGYTF.

This clone was recorded many times. This chain joins TRBV5-4 and TRBJ2-7, with D perhaps TRBD1 (6 bases). The germline CDR1 and CDR2 sequences are SGHNT and YYREEE (reference sequence). This CDR3 contains 13 residues. V was shortened by 1 base and J by 2 bases, with 7 bases between the two germline ends. CDR3 amino acids: CASSLPGAYEQYF. In nucleotides, the CDR3 is TGTGCCAGCAGCTTGCCAGGGGCCTACGAGCAGTACTTC.

The chain employs TRBV7-9 and TRBJ2-5; 8 nucleotides agree with TRBD2. V gave up 5 bases and J gave up 5 bases; unmatched junction bases: 13. Germline V gives CDR1 SEHNR, CDR2 FQNEAQ (reference sequence). This CDR3 contains 16 residues. CDR3 loop: CASSTSLRGGLETQYF. The CDR3 region has the DNA TGTGCCAGCAGCACAAGTCTCCGGGGGGGCTTGGAGACCCAGTACTTC.

The rearrangement joins TRBV24-1 to TRBJ2-1; 11 nucleotides align to TRBD2. Looked up from germline, CDR1 is KGHDR and CDR2 is SFDVKD. The CDR3 totals 19 residues. Unmatched junction bases numbered 13, after V lost 3 bases and J lost 4 bases. The DNA of the CDR3 is TGTGCCACCAGTGATCCGCGAGGGACTAGCGGAACCTTTTACAATGAGCAGTTCTTC. Translating gives CATSDPRGTSGTFYNEQFF.

V gene TRBV6-1 combines with J gene TRBJ1-2; D ambiguous. Germline V gene data show CDR1 as MNHNS and CDR2 as SASEGT. With 2 bases removed from V and 7 bases from J, the gap between germline ends came to 11 bases. There are 13 residues in the CDR3. The CDR3 is CASSEPVSRGYTF. The CDR3 region has the DNA TGTGCCAGCAGTGAACCCGTGAGCCGTGGCTACACCTTC.

The gene calls are TRBV18 and TRBJ2-3, with TRBD1 identical over 8 bases. Unmatched junction bases numbered 6, after V lost 1 base and J lost 9 bases. This CDR3 has 14 amino acids. Germline CDR1 is KGHSH and CDR2 is LQKENI. CDR3 amino acids: CASSPRTGGWTQYF. The CDR3, as DNA: TGTGCCAGCTCACCACGCACAGGGGGTTGGACGCAGTATTTT. Supplemented by reference TRBV18 and TRBJ2-3, the full variable domain reads NAGVMQNPRHLVRRRGQEARLRCSPMKGHSHVYWYRQLPEEGLKFMVYLQKENIIDESGMPKERFSAEFPKEGPSILRIQQVVRGDSAAYFCASSPRTGGWTQYFGPGTRLTVL.

V usage is TRBV2 and J usage is TRBJ2-3; the D is unclear. This CDR3 comprises 12 residues. V lost 6 bases and J lost 0, with 4 bases in between. CDR1 is SNHLY and CDR2 is FYNNEI in the germline V gene. Here the CDR3 DNA reads TGTGCCAGCAGCGAGAGCACAGATACGCAGTATTTT. It encodes CASSESTDTQYF.

The rearrangement links TRBV2 to TRBJ2-2; D is possibly TRBD1 (6 bases). V lost 5 bases to trimming and J lost 8 bases, with 18 bases between them. The germline V gene encodes CDR1 SNHLY and CDR2 FYNNEI. The CDR3 loop spans 15 amino acids. The CDR3 DNA sequence: TGTGCCAGCAGTCCTTCCAGGGGCATCAGTGGGGAGCTGTTTTTT. Residues: CASSPSRGISGELFF.